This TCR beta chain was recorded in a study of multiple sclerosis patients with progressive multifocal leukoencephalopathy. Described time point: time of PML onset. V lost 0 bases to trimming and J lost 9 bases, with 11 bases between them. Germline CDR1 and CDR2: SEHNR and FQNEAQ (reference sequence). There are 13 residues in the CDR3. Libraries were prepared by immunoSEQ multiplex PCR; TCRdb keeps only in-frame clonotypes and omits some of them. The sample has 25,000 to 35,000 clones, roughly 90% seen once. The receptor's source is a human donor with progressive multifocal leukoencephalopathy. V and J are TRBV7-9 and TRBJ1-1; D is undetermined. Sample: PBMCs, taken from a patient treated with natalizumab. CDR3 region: CASSLALMGKAFF. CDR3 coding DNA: TGTGCCAGCAGCTTAGCGCTGATGGGTAAAGCTTTCTTT.